This T cell receptor beta chain was documented in a study of OX40 agonist ivuxolimab in advanced cancers. Study in general: Patients undergoing dose escalation presented with hepatocellular carcinoma, melanoma, renal cell or head and neck cancer. Past anti-PD-1, anti-PD-L1 or anti-CTLA-4 therapy was accepted, and 40% to 50% had received some.

Trimming took off 5 bases at V and 5 bases at J, with 10 bases between the two ends. This CDR3 region has 13 residues. The V gene's germline CDR1 is SGHVS and CDR2 FQNEAQ. This clone showed up just once. Its antigen is as yet unknown. The method was immunoSEQ multiplex PCR; TCRdb's version includes in-frame clones alone and lacks a portion of them. The table records about 80,000 clones, around 80% of them present only once. Study conclusions and caveats: With doses of 0.1 to 3.0 mg/kg, CD4+ and CD8+ blood T cells had undergone clonal expansion by week 6. Relative to CD4+, CD8+ T cells held more expanded clones on average.

This TCR was sampled from an adult with an advanced solid tumor such as melanoma, head and neck, liver or kidney cancer. The sample in question was CD4+ or CD8+ T cells sorted from blood, obtained in a trial of the OX40 agonist ivuxolimab. This chain uses TRBV7-8 with TRBJ1-5, with D unresolved. The DNA of the CDR3 is TGTGCCAGCAGCCAGGACGGGGATCAGCCCCAGCATTTT. It specifies CASSQDGDQPQHF.